These T cell receptor beta chains were read from a single sample in a study of breast tumors, draining lymph nodes, adjacent tissues. MiXCR was run by TCRdb on the multiplex PCR reads, yielding one entry per CDR3 protein. The repertoire consists of some 31,000 distinct CDR3 sequences, with under 80% occurring once and the leading ten covering 18%. Sequenced sample: breast tumor tissue. These receptors were collected from a female donor with breast cancer. Some clones in this sample may be carry-over from other donors' samples. Each CDR3 is given without its conserved first and last residue. The D gene is left open where the match is weak.

V gene,D gene,J gene,CDR3 protein
TRBV11-2,NA,TRBJ1-2,ASSFRTTRGGYT
TRBV4-1,NA,TRBJ1-5,ASSQVVGNQPQH
TRBV7-2,TRBD1,TRBJ2-1,ASKAGQAFNEQF
TRBV2,TRBD1,TRBJ1-2,ASRGGQASNYGYT
TRBV7-2,NA,TRBJ2-5,ASSLGGGGQETQH
TRBV24-1,TRBD2,TRBJ2-1,ATSDPAGVSYNEQF
TRBV27,TRBD1,TRBJ1-6,ASSLAGTANSPLH
TRBV6-1,NA,TRBJ1-5,ASCQGSQPQH
TRBV27,TRBD1,TRBJ1-3,ASSQTGAGNTIY
TRBV7-9,TRBD1,TRBJ2-7,ASRKTGGEQY
TRBV9,TRBD1,TRBJ1-2,ASSVTGQGDYGYT
TRBV15,NA,TRBJ1-2,ATSRGRGAFGYT
TRBV2,TRBD1,TRBJ1-5,ASSKTGGGQPQH
TRBV5-1,TRBD1,TRBJ2-2,ASRIAGGPGELF
TRBV4-3,TRBD1,TRBJ1-2,ASSRETGVGYT
TRBV7-6,TRBD2,TRBJ2-7,ASSFLPSGVEQY
TRBV5-1,NA,TRBJ1-5,ASSMEGNQPQH
TRBV19,NA,TRBJ1-6,ASSVKRGTARPLH
TRBV7-9,TRBD2,TRBJ2-2,ASSLGSGSGGELF
TRBV7-9,TRBD1,NA,ASSGTVAGYGQY
TRBV15,TRBD2,TRBJ2-7,ATSNWTSVSSYEQY
TRBV7-2,NA,TRBJ1-2,ASSFDSVGGYT
TRBV29-1,TRBD2,TRBJ2-1,RMGTSGGGTSREQF
TRBV29-1,NA,TRBJ2-1,SVNRDHSYNEQF
TRBV7-9,NA,TRBJ2-3,ASSSVRLGADTQY
TRBV20-1,NA,TRBJ2-7,SASIGPPSSYEQY
TRBV2,NA,TRBJ2-2,ASSESSAQNTGELF
TRBV7-2,NA,TRBJ2-4,ASSSAGAKNIQY
TRBV6-2/TRBV6-3,TRBD2,TRBJ2-2,ASSPIGGANTGELF
TRBV6-5,TRBD2,TRBJ2-5,ASSPAGGPWETQY
TRBV27,TRBD1,TRBJ1-6,ASSEPPGQEINSPLH
TRBV20-1,NA,TRBJ2-3,SASKPGTDTQY
TRBV5-1,TRBD1,TRBJ2-3,ASSLAGTGGLDTQY
TRBV4-3,NA,TRBJ1-2,ASRPDSIGGYT
TRBV29-1,NA,TRBJ2-7,SALGDSSYEQY
TRBV14,NA,TRBJ2-7,ASSRTRAYEQY
TRBV6-1,TRBD1,TRBJ1-6,ASSPGQARSPLH
TRBV5-6,NA,TRBJ2-6,VSSLRAESAGANVLT
TRBV7-8,TRBD2,TRBJ2-1,ASSFGASGVREQF
TRBV12-3/TRBV12-4,TRBD1,TRBJ2-3,ASSLDTQGATDTQY
TRBV3-1,NA,TRBJ1-6,ASSQGQAYSPLH
TRBV4-1,NA,TRBJ2-2,ASSLHGGKAGELF
TRBV7-2,NA,TRBJ2-3,ASSLVLEGWDTQY
TRBV5-6,NA,TRBJ2-5,ASSLGGSQTQY
TRBV9,NA,TRBJ2-7,ASSATGTTSYEQY
TRBV4-1,NA,TRBJ1-3,ASSQGNTIY
TRBV7-2,NA,TRBJ2-5,ASSFQGNQETQY
TRBV12-3/TRBV12-4,TRBD1,TRBJ2-2,ASSRQGLKNTGELF
TRBV4-3,NA,TRBJ2-1,ASSPSTSTHYNERF
TRBV20-1,NA,TRBJ2-3,SASSGKQWDTQY
TRBV5-5,NA,TRBJ2-7,ASSLGGFGDSSYEQY